The entry below gives a single T cell receptor (beta chain) sequence along with its context. The length of the CDR3 is 16 residues. V was pared by 3 bases and J by 3 bases, with 8 bases of the junction left unmatched. Germline V gives CDR1 KGHSH, CDR2 LQKENI. This sample is drawn from a study of blood T cell repertoires in COVID-19. Study-level information: Donors in the United States, Italy and Spain gave samples during acute or convalescent COVID-19. The cDNA or gDNA used as material had been derived from T cells, B-cell-depleted T cells, or PBMCs.

Authors' methods: The authors estimated nucleated cell counts from reference gene primer amplification. Clones were read by immunoSEQ multiplex PCR, and TCRdb kept only the in-frame ones, dropping some. The D gene and trimming were derived from the DNA, and the V and J assignments and clone size from that table. Counted here are about 33,000 clones, more than 70% occurring once; the ten biggest clones make up 7% to 8.5%. The TCR sequence derives from a human donor in a cohort sampled during active COVID-19. This chain uses TRBV18 with TRBJ2-3, with 8 bases matching TRBD1. Input material: peripheral blood. CDR3 sequence reads: CASSPPGTGLTDTQYF. The CDR3 nucleotides are TGTGCCAGCTCACCCCCAGGGACAGGCTTAACAGATACGCAGTATTTT.